Shown below are 27 T cell receptor beta chains from a single sample sequenced in a study of shared clonotypes between healthy human individuals. Naive CD8 cells, CD45RO-negative and positively selected for CCR7, excluded terminally differentiated effector memory CD45RA+ cells. This table comes from immunoSEQ multiplex PCR, and its TCRdb copy is limited to in-frame clones, with some not included. The sample lists roughly 2 million clones; roughly 95% were seen once. The sequenced sample was naive CD8+ T cells sorted from blood. All receptors come from a young man in good health.

This chain connects TRBV7-9 to TRBJ1-2; D ambiguous. V shed 5 bases and J shed 6 bases, with 10 bases lying between them. Germline V lookup: CDR1 SEHNR, CDR2 FQNEAQ (reference sequence). The length of the CDR3 is 12 residues. DNA of the CDR3: TGTGCCAGCAGCGGAAGGGAGGATGGCTACACCTTC. Its translation is CASSGREDGYTF.

The chain uses TRBV4-3 and TRBJ1-6; D call uncertain. Germline assignment: CDR1 LGHNA and CDR2 YSLEER. The CDR3 loop spans 13 amino acids. V lost 0 bases, J lost 9 bases, and 6 bases lay in between. Here the CDR3 DNA reads TGCGCCAGCAGCCAAGACCTCGGTTCACCCCTCCACTTT. Its translation: CASSQDLGSPLHF.

J is TRBJ2-1 and V is TRBV27, with TRBD2 as a possible D gene (6 bases). The V gene's germline CDR1 is MNHEY and CDR2 SMNVEV (reference sequence). V shed 6 bases and J shed 6 bases, with 21 bases lying between them. This CDR3 spans 16 amino acids. CDR3 nucleotide sequence: TGTGCCAGCAGCCCCCCCCCTAGCGAGGCCTTCAATGAGCAGTTCTTC. Its translation: CASSPPPSEAFNEQFF.

CDR3 nucleotide sequence: TGCGCCAGCAGTGAAGGGACAGGGTATGGCTTGGGGGAGACCCAGTACTTC. Residues: CASSEGTGYGLGETQYF. The chain employs TRBV10-2 and TRBJ2-5, with TRBD1 matching 9 bases. The CDR3 extends over 17 amino acids. Looked up from germline, CDR1 is WSHSY and CDR2 is SAAADI. V was clipped by 3 bases and J by 5 bases; unmatched bases: 13.

The genes are TRBV19 and TRBJ2-1, with D uncertain. CDR1 is LNHDA and CDR2 is SQIVND in the germline V gene (reference sequence). The CDR3 runs 12 residues. Trimming took 9 bases from V and 4 from J, leaving 10 bases between them. CDR3 coding DNA: TGTGCCAGCAGGACCGTGTACAATGAGCAGTTCTTC. Protein sequence: CASRTVYNEQFF.

This clone showed up just once. At one end, the junction sequence differs from germline, possibly due to a read error. V usage is TRBV19 and J usage is TRBJ2-7; tentative D call: TRBD2 (6 bases). Germline V gene lookup returns CDR1 LNHDA and CDR2 SQIVND (reference sequence). This CDR3 comprises 12 residues. The CDR3 nucleotides read TGTGCCTGTAGAGGGGAGGACTACGAGCAGTACTTC. The encoded protein is CACRGEDYEQYF.

This sequence joins TRBV7-2 and TRBJ2-1; weak D call: TRBD2 (5 bases). The CDR3 consists of 16 residues. CDR1 and CDR2 (germline): SGHTA, FQGNSA. V gave up 5 bases and J gave up 7 bases, with 21 bases separating them. CDR3 sequence (DNA): TGTGCCAGCAGCAACACCGGGTCTAGCCATGCGAATGAGCAGTTCTTC. Amino acids: CASSNTGSSHANEQFF.

The chain has TRBV9 and TRBJ2-3; 8 bases map to TRBD1. Germline V CDR1 and CDR2: SGDLS, YYNGEE. The length of the CDR3 is 14 residues. After removal of 4 bases from V and 3 bases from J, the junction contained 4 bases not matched to a gene. In DNA form, the CDR3 reads TGTGCCAGCAGCAAGGACAGGGAAACAGATACGCAGTATTTT. Its translation is CASSKDRETDTQYF.

On this clone itself: The sample holds other DNA sequences that translate to the same CDR3. The rearrangement joins TRBV7-9 to TRBJ2-5; no reliable D call. Trimming shortened V by 5 bases and J by 5 bases, and 6 bases separated the two germline ends. The V gene's germline CDR1 is SEHNR and CDR2 FQNEAQ (reference sequence). This CDR3 has 11 amino acids. CDR3 DNA: TGTGCCAGCAGCAGTGGGGAGACCCAGTACTTC. Residues: CASSSGETQYF.

The genes are TRBV19 and TRBJ2-7; 12 bases line up with TRBD2. After removal of 4 bases from V and 1 base from J, the junction contained 2 bases not matched to a gene. CDR1 LNHDA and CDR2 SQIVND come from the germline V gene (reference sequence). There are 15 residues in the CDR3. The CDR3 sequence is CASSTGLAGSYEQYF. CDR3 bases: TGTGCCAGTAGTACAGGACTAGCGGGATCCTACGAGCAGTACTTC.

There are a few counts of this clone. The chain has TRBV5-1 and TRBJ2-7, with D unclear. The CDR3 is 11 amino acids. Trimming removed 4 bases from V and 3 bases from J, with 5 bases in between. Germline V gives CDR1 SGHRS, CDR2 YFSETQ. CDR3 coding DNA: TGCGCCAGCAGCGGATTCTACGAGCAGTACTTC. Protein: CASSGFYEQYF.

The chain uses TRBV29-1 and TRBJ2-7; 7 positions match TRBD2. CDR1 and CDR2 (germline): SQVTM, ANQGSEA. The CDR3 loop spans 12 amino acids. V shed 8 bases, J shed 3 bases, and the junction held 7 bases outside the gene matches. CDR3 DNA sequence: TGCAGCCCTCCCGGGACTAACTACGAGCAGTACTTC. Encoded protein: CSPPGTNYEQYF.

The gene calls are TRBV29-1 and TRBJ1-2, with 7 positions matching TRBD1. Germline V CDR1 and CDR2: SQVTM, ANQGSEA. The junction had 8 bases not matched to a gene; V was cut back by 7 bases and J by 0 bases. This CDR3 comprises 14 residues. The CDR3 DNA reads as TGCAGCGCCCAGGGGGGGCTCTCTAACTATGGCTACACCTTC. Translating it yields CSAQGGLSNYGYTF.

J is TRBJ2-2 and V is TRBV6-5; TRBD2 matches 8 bases. Germline V CDR1 and CDR2: MNHEY, SVGAGI. With V trimmed by 4 bases and J by 6 bases, 7 bases remained unmatched. The CDR3 covers 15 residues. CDR3 sequence: CASSSLGGAAGELFF. CDR3 in DNA: TGTGCCAGCAGTTCCCTCGGGGGGGCGGCCGGGGAGCTGTTTTTT.

The V gene is TRBV28, the J gene TRBJ1-2, with unresolved D. Trimming left V 3 bases short and J 8 bases short, with 10 bases between. The CDR3 has 12 amino acids. Germline assignment: CDR1 MDHEN and CDR2 SYDVKM. The CDR3 nucleotides read TGTGCCAGCAGTTTGGCAAGCGACGGCTACACCTTC. Its protein product is CASSLASDGYTF.

The chain has TRBV5-1 and TRBJ2-3, with TRBD1 matching over 7 bases. J was trimmed by 0 bases and V by 6 bases; bases with no gene match: 7. This CDR3 is 15 amino acids long. Germline CDR1 reads SGHRS; CDR2 reads YFSETQ. The CDR3 here is CASTRQGWSTDTQYF. As DNA, the CDR3 is TGCGCCAGCACTAGACAGGGTTGGAGCACAGATACGCAGTATTTT.

The chain joins TRBV27 to TRBJ2-7; D is undetermined. Germline-derived CDR1 and CDR2 are MNHEY and SMNVEV (reference sequence). There are 12 residues in the CDR3. The V gene lost 4 bases and the J gene lost 5 bases, with 9 bases spanning the gap. The CDR3 sequence is CASSSPMDEQYF. The CDR3 coding sequence is TGTGCCAGCAGTTCCCCTATGGACGAGCAGTACTTC.

V and J are TRBV30 and TRBJ1-2; 7 bases are shared with TRBD1. Per germline, CDR1 GTSNPN and CDR2 SVGIG (reference sequence). The J segment lost 2 bases and the V segment lost 0 bases, leaving 12 bases of the junction unmatched. This CDR3 contains 17 residues. In DNA, the CDR3 is TGTGCCTGGAGTGTAACGGATGGGACAGACTTCAACTATGGCTACACCTTC. Translating it yields CAWSVTDGTDFNYGYTF. Drawing the rest from reference TRBV30 and TRBJ1-2, the complete variable domain is SQTIHQWPATLVQPVGSPLSLECTVEGTSNPNLYWYRQAAGRGLQLLFYSVGIGQISSEVPQNLSASRPQDRQFILSSKKLLLSDSGFYLCAWSVTDGTDFNYGYTFGSGTRLTVV.

About this clone itself: Relative to the germline gene, one junction end is altered; a read error may explain this. V usage is TRBV11-2 and J usage is TRBJ2-3; TRBD2 agrees at 10 bases. The CDR3 contains 15 residues. CDR1 is SGHAT and CDR2 is FQNNGV in the germline V gene. The CDR3 DNA reads as TGTGCCAGCAGCTTATCAGCGGGGGGGCCAGAAACGCAGTATTTT. This codes for CASSLSAGGPETQYF.

The chain recombines TRBV9 with TRBJ2-2, with 10 bases that match TRBD1. The length of the CDR3 is 17 residues. Per germline, CDR1 SGDLS and CDR2 YYNGEE. V was pared by 4 bases and J by 2 bases, with 8 bases of the junction left unmatched. DNA of the CDR3: TGTGCCAGCAGCCCCACCGGGACAGGGGATAACACCGGGGAGCTGTTTTTT. Its protein is CASSPTGTGDNTGELFF.

The chain combines TRBV5-4 with TRBJ2-1, with D unresolved. Germline-derived CDR1 and CDR2 are SGHNT and YYREEE (reference sequence). The CDR3 extends over 13 amino acids. Between the trimmed V and J ends, which lost 0 bases and 10 bases, there was a span of 11 bases. CDR3 amino acids: CASSLGPPREQFF. The CDR3 nucleotides are TGTGCCAGCAGCTTGGGACCCCCCCGAGAGCAGTTCTTC.

This clone appeared a single time. The rearrangement links TRBV6-5 to TRBJ1-6, with unresolved D. The CDR3 spans 16 residues. Trimming left V 0 bases short and J 5 bases short, with 11 bases between. Germline assignment: CDR1 MNHEY and CDR2 SVGAGI. CDR3 DNA: TGTGCCAGCAGTTACTCGACGTGGGGTAATAATTCACCCCTCCACTTT. Protein sequence: CASSYSTWGNNSPLHF.

The CDR3 region is CASSPPGGYQETQYF. Written as DNA, the CDR3 is TGTGCCAGCAGCCCTCCCGGGGGGTACCAAGAGACCCAGTACTTC. The rearrangement uses TRBV7-9 and TRBJ2-5, with 7 bases fitting TRBD2. V lost 5 bases, J lost 0 bases, and 6 bases stayed unmatched. This CDR3 is 15 amino acids long. CDR1 is SEHNR and CDR2 is FQNEAQ in the germline V gene (reference sequence).

The J gene is TRBJ1-2, the V gene TRBV10-3, with 8 bases identical to TRBD1. CDR3 size: 15 residues. Trimming removed 3 bases from V and 5 bases from J; junction bases left unmatched: 8. The germline gives CDR1 ENHRY, CDR2 SYGVKD. CDR3 DNA: TGTGCCATCAGTGACGTCGGACAGGGTGGGTATGGCTACACCTTC. Encoded protein: CAISDVGQGGYGYTF.

V usage is TRBV4-3 and J usage is TRBJ2-7, with 7 bases matching TRBD1. V shed 4 bases, J shed 2 bases, and the junction held 14 bases outside the gene matches. Germline lookup yields CDR1 LGHNA and CDR2 YSLEER. The CDR3 covers 17 residues. The CDR3 loop is CASSRSHPLDRAYEQYF. CDR3 coding DNA: TGCGCCAGCAGCCGTTCACATCCCCTAGACAGGGCCTACGAGCAGTACTTC.

The rearrangement uses TRBV2 and TRBJ2-3; 7 nucleotides agree with TRBD2. This CDR3 comprises 15 residues. Trimming removed 3 bases from V and 5 bases from J; junction bases left unmatched: 8. Germline CDR1 reads SNHLY; CDR2 reads FYNNEI. CDR3 residues: CASSDSLALGDTQYF. CDR3 in DNA: TGTGCCAGCAGTGATTCACTAGCGCTGGGAGATACGCAGTATTTT. The full variable domain, its missing parts supplied by reference TRBV2 and TRBJ2-3, is EPEVTQTPSHQVTQMGQEVILRCVPISNHLYFYWYRQILGQKVEFLVSFYNNEISEKSEIFDDQFSVERPDGSNFTLKIRSTKLEDSAMYFCASSDSLALGDTQYFGPGTRLTVL.

The chain couples TRBV19 to TRBJ2-7; a possible D gene is TRBD1 (5 bases). The ends were cut back, 1 base at V and 0 bases at J, with 19 bases in the middle. The CDR3 sequence is 18 residues long. Germline V gene sequence: CDR1 LNHDA, CDR2 SQIVND (reference sequence). CDR3 sequence reads: CASSIAWTTALNSYEQYF. The CDR3 nucleotides are TGTGCCAGTAGTATAGCCTGGACGACAGCCTTAAACTCCTACGAGCAGTACTTC.